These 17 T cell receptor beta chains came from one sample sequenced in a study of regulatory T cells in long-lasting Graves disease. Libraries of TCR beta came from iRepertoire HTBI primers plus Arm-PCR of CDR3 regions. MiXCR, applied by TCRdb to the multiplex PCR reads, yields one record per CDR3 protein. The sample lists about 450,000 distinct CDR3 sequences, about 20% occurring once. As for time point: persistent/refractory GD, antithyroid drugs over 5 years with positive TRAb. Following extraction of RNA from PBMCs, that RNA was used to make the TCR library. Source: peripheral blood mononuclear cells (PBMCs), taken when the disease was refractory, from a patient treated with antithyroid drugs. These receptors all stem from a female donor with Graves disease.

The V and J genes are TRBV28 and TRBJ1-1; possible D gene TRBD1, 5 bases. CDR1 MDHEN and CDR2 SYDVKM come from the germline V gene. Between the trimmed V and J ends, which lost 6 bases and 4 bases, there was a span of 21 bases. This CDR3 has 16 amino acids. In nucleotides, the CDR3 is TGTGCCAGCAGCCCTCGACCTACCCCAGGGATCACTGAAGCTTTCTTT. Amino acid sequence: CASSPRPTPGITEAFF.

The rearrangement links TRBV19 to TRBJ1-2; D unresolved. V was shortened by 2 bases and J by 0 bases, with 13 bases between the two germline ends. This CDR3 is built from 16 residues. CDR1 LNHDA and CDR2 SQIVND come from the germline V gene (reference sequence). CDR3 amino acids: CASSILVQTTNYGYTF. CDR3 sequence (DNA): TGTGCCAGTAGTATACTGGTACAGACGACTAACTATGGCTACACCTTC.

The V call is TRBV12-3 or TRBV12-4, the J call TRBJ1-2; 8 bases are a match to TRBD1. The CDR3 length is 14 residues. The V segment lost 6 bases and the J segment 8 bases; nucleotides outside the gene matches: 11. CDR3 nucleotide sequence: TGTGCCAGCAGCCCCGGGACAGGCGTTGGCGGCTACACCTTC. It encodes CASSPGTGVGGYTF.

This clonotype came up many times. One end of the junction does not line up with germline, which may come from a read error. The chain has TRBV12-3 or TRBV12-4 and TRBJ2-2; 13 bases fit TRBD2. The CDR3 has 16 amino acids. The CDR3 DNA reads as TGTGCCAGCAGATTAGGACTAGCGGGAGCGGGCGGGGAGCTGTTTTTT. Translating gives CASRLGLAGAGGELFF.

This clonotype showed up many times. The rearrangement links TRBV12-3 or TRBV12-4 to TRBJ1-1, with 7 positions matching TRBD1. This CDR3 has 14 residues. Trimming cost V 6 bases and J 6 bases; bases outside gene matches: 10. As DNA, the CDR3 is TGTGCCAGCAGCTGGGACAGTCCAAAGGCTGAAGCTTTCTTT. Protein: CASSWDSPKAEAFF.

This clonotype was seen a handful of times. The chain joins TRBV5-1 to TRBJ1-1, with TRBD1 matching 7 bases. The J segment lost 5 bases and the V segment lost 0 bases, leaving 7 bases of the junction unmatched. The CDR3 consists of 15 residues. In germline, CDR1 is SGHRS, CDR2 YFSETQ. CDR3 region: CASSLGDRTKTEAFF. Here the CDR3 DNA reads TGCGCCAGCAGCTTGGGGGACAGAACCAAAACTGAAGCTTTCTTT.

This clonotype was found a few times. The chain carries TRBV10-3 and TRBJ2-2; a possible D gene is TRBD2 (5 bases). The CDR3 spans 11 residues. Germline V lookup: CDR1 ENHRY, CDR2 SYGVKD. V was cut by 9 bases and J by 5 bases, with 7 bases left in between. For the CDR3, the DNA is TGTGCCATAACGGGGACCGGGGAGCTGTTTTTT. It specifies CAITGTGELFF.

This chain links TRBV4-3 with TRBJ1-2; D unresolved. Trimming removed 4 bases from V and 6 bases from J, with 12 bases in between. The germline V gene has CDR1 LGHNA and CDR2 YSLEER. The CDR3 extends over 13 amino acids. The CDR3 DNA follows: TGCGCCAGCAGCCTAGCCGGGAACGATGGCTACACCTTC. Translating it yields CASSLAGNDGYTF.

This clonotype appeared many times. In DNA form, the CDR3 reads TGTGCCAGCAGCCCACGAGACAGGAACACTGAAGCTTTCTTT. Translating gives CASSPRDRNTEAFF. This chain uses TRBV27 with TRBJ1-1; D is perhaps TRBD1 (5 bases). The CDR3 extends over 14 amino acids. Germline V CDR1 and CDR2: MNHEY, SMNVEV (reference sequence). V gave up 6 bases and J gave up 1 base, with 12 bases separating them.

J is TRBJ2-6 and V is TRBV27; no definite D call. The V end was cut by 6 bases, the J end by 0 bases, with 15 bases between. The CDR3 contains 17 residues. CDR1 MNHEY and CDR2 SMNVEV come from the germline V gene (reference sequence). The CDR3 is CASSQAARSSGANVLTF. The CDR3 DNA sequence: TGTGCCAGCAGCCAGGCTGCCCGATCCTCTGGGGCCAACGTCCTGACTTTC.

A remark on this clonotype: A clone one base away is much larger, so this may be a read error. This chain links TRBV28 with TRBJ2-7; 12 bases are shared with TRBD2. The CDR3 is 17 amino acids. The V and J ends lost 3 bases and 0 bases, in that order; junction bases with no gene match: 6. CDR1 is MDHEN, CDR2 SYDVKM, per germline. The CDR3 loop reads CASSFPRTSGTSYEQYF. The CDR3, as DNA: TGTGCCAGCAGTTTTCCCCGGACTAGCGGGACCTCCTACGAGCAGTACTTC.

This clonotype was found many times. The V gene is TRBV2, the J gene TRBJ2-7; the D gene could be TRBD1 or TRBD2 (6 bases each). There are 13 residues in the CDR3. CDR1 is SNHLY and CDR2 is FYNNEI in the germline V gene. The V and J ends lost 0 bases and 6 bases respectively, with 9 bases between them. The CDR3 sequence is CASSEAGGGEQYF. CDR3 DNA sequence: TGTGCCAGCAGTGAAGCAGGGGGAGGCGAGCAGTACTTC.

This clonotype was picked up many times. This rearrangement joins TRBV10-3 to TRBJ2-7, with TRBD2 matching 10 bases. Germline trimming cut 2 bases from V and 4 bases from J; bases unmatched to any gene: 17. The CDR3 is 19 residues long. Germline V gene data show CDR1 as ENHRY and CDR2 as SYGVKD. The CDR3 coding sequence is TGTGCCATCAGTGAGCCCTGGACTAGCGGAGAAAGAAGTTCTTACGAGCAGTACTTC. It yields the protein CAISEPWTSGERSSYEQYF.

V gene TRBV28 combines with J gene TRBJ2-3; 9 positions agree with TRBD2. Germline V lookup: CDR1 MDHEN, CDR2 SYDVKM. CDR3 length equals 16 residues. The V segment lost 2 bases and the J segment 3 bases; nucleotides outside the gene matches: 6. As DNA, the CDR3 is TGTGCCAGCAGTTTAGGGAGTAGCGGGAGTACAGATACGCAGTATTTT. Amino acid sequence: CASSLGSSGSTDTQYF.

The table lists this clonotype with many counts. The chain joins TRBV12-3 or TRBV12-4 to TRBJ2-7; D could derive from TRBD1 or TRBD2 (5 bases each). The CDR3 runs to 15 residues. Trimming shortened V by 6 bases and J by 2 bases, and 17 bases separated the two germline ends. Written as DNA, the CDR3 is TGTGCCAGCAGGGCGGCCGGGACGGTGACCTACGAGCAGTACTTC. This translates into CASRAAGTVTYEQYF.

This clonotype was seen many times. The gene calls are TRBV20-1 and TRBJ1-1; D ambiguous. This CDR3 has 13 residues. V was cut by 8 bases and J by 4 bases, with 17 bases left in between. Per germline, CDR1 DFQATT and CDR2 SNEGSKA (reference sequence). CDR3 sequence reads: CSPQVPGSTEAFF. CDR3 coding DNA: TGCAGTCCTCAAGTCCCGGGGAGCACTGAAGCTTTCTTT.

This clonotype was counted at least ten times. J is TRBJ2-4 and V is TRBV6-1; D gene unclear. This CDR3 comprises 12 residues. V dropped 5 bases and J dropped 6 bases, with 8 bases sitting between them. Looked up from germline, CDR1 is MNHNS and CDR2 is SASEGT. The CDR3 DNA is TGTGCCAGCAGTAACGCAGGAAACATTCAGTACTTC. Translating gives CASSNAGNIQYF.